This TCR beta chain was identified in a study of blood T cell repertoires in COVID-19. Study-level information: COVID-19 samples from acute and convalescent phases originated in the United States, Italy and Spain. In each case, the material was cDNA or gDNA derived from T cells, B-cell-depleted T cells, or PBMCs.

The junction had 10 bases not matched to a gene; V was cut back by 0 bases and J by 6 bases. Germline CDR1 reads SGHTA; CDR2 reads FQGNSA. The CDR3 has 17 amino acids. As handled by the study authors: Nucleated cell counts were estimated from reference gene primer amplification. Profiled with immunoSEQ multiplex PCR; TCRdb holds only in-frame clones, not every one. The V and J calls and clone size were taken over from that table, and D and trimming were inferred from the DNA. The top ten hold about 5.2% of the sample, which has tens of thousands of clones, around nine tenths seen once. The V and J genes are TRBV7-2 and TRBJ2-3; 9 positions match TRBD2. This TCR came from a man aged 55 to 69 with acute or convalescent COVID-19. Sequencing was done on a sample of peripheral blood. The CDR3 here is CASSLAPRASGVDTQYF. For the CDR3, the DNA is TGTGCCAGCAGCTTAGCCCCCCGGGCTAGCGGGGTTGATACGCAGTATTTT.